Shown below are 30 T cell receptor beta chains from a single sample sequenced in a study of CD8+ T cells in alopecia areata. RNA extraction was followed by reverse transcription into cDNA, which acted as the sequencing template. Profiling relied on immunoSEQ multiplex PCR, and the TCRdb table lists in-frame clones only, not all of them. The profile shows around 99,000 clones, 65% to 85% of them singletons. The treatment: oral pan-JAK inhibitor, 5-10 mg twice daily. The starting material was CD8+ T cells sorted from blood, obtained at week 24, from a patient treated with tofacitinib. These receptor sequences come from a human donor with alopecia areata.

The J gene is TRBJ2-7, the V gene TRBV27; D gene unclear. Trimming pared 4 bases from V and 0 bases from J, leaving 10 bases between. The germline gives CDR1 MNHEY, CDR2 SMNVEV (reference sequence). The CDR3 contains 14 residues. The CDR3 here is CASSSGRSSYEQYF. The CDR3 DNA is TGTGCCAGCAGTTCGGGCAGGAGCTCCTACGAGCAGTACTTC.

This clone has more than one count but fewer than ten. This chain uses TRBV13 with TRBJ2-3; 10 bases fit TRBD2. CDR1 PRHDT and CDR2 FYEKMQ come from the germline V gene (reference sequence). CDR3 size: 15 residues. Trimming removed 6 bases from V and 1 base from J; junction bases left unmatched: 4. The CDR3 bases are TGTGCCAGCAGTTATCTAGCGGGGGGCACAGATACGCAGTATTTT. Encoded protein: CASSYLAGGTDTQYF. The whole variable domain, remainder taken from reference TRBV13 and TRBJ2-3, is AAGVIQSPRHLIKEKRETATLKCYPIPRHDTVYWYQQGPGQDPQFLISFYEKMQSDKGSIPDRFSAQQFSDYHSELNMSSLELGDSALYFCASSYLAGGTDTQYFGPGTRLTVL.

This clone appeared a single time. This chain uses TRBV5-1 with TRBJ1-1; D gene uncertain. Germline CDR1 is SGHRS and CDR2 is YFSETQ. V was trimmed by 0 bases and J by 3 bases, leaving 6 bases between them. This CDR3 spans 13 amino acids. The chain's CDR3 is CASSLEAYTEAFF. The DNA of the CDR3 is TGCGCCAGCAGCTTGGAGGCGTACACTGAAGCTTTCTTT.

This sequence joins TRBV19 and TRBJ2-5, with 13 bases identical to TRBD2. Germline CDR1 reads LNHDA; CDR2 reads SQIVND (reference sequence). This CDR3 comprises 15 residues. The V segment lost 3 bases and the J segment 4 bases; nucleotides outside the gene matches: 2. Here the CDR3 reads CASSMTSGGPETQYF. CDR3 in DNA: TGTGCCAGTAGTATGACTAGCGGGGGGCCAGAGACCCAGTACTTC.

This rearrangement joins TRBV9 to TRBJ2-2; D remains ambiguous. The germline V gene has CDR1 SGDLS and CDR2 YYNGEE. V was pared by 3 bases and J by 3 bases, with 21 bases between. The CDR3 runs to 18 residues. The CDR3 sequence: CASSGSLSVPFYTGELFF. In nucleotides, the CDR3 is TGTGCCAGCAGCGGTAGCCTGTCCGTTCCTTTTTACACCGGGGAGCTGTTTTTT.

The table lists this clone with many counts. The V and J genes are TRBV15 and TRBJ2-3; 10 nucleotides line up with TRBD2. Per the germline V gene, CDR1 is LNHNV and CDR2 is YYDKDF (reference sequence). The CDR3 covers 15 residues. V lost 2 bases to trimming and J lost 4 bases; unmatched junction nucleotides: 3. The chain's CDR3 is CATSRSGGASDTQYF. For the CDR3, the DNA is TGTGCCACCAGCAGAAGCGGGGGGGCCTCAGATACGCAGTATTTT. Looking up the rest from reference TRBV15 and TRBJ2-3 gives the full variable domain: DAMVIQNPRYQVTQFGKPVTLSCSQTLNHNVMYWYQQKSSQAPKLLFHYYDKDFNNEADTPDNFQSRRPNTSFCFLDIRSPGLGDTAMYLCATSRSGGASDTQYFGPGTRLTVL.

This sequence joins TRBV7-9 and TRBJ1-2; D perhaps matches TRBD1 (5 bases). V lost 6 bases and J 0 bases, leaving 11 bases between the germline ends. The CDR3 covers 14 residues. CDR1 SEHNR and CDR2 FQNEAQ come from the germline V gene (reference sequence). CDR3 region: CASSHGAANYGYTF. For the CDR3, the DNA is TGTGCCAGCAGTCACGGGGCTGCTAACTATGGCTACACCTTC.

The rearrangement uses TRBV10-3 and TRBJ2-1, with TRBD1 identical over 7 bases. CDR1 and CDR2 from the germline V gene are ENHRY and SYGVKD. This CDR3 spans 14 amino acids. Unmatched junction bases numbered 6, after V lost 4 bases and J lost 6 bases. CDR3 DNA: TGTGCCATCAGTGGGGAACCAGGGGGCAATGAGCAGTTCTTC. Protein sequence: CAISGEPGGNEQFF.

This chain links TRBV7-8 with TRBJ2-5, with D perhaps matching TRBD2 (6 bases). V lost 3 bases to trimming and J lost 3 bases, with 20 bases between them. In germline, CDR1 is SGHVS, CDR2 FQNEAQ. The CDR3 consists of 17 residues. CDR3 bases: TGTGCCAGCAGCTTTTGGGACGGGGGAGCGGAAGAAGAGACCCAGTACTTC. Protein sequence: CASSFWDGGAEEETQYF.

There are a few counts of this clone. The V call is TRBV7-2, the J call TRBJ2-5; no clear D gene. Germline loops: CDR1 SGHTA, CDR2 FQGNSA. Trimming removed 5 bases from V and 5 bases from J, with 18 bases in between. The CDR3 sequence is 15 residues long. The CDR3 DNA follows: TGTGCCAGCAGCCCCACCTCTCCCCTGGGGGAGACCCAGTACTTC. Translated, it gives CASSPTSPLGETQYF.

This clone came up a few times. The chain is built from TRBV7-9 and TRBJ2-1; maybe TRBD2 (6 bases). Germline V gives CDR1 SEHNR, CDR2 FQNEAQ (reference sequence). CDR3 length: 15 residues. The V and J ends lost 5 bases and 1 base respectively, with 12 bases between them. The CDR3 nucleotides are TGTGCCAGCAGCGGACTACCGGAATCCTACAATGAGCAGTTCTTC. Its translation: CASSGLPESYNEQFF.

CDR3 in amino acids: CAISGQGWAFF. The DNA of the CDR3 is TGTGCCATCAGTGGACAGGGTTGGGCTTTCTTT. The rearrangement links TRBV10-3 to TRBJ1-1; TRBD1 matches at 7 bases. This CDR3 spans 11 amino acids. Germline-derived CDR1 and CDR2 are ENHRY and SYGVKD. The ends lost 4 bases at V and 11 bases at J; junction bases unmatched: 4.

The chain has TRBV4-1 and TRBJ1-3; possible D gene TRBD1, 5 bases. The CDR3 contains 16 residues. V lost 4 bases, J lost 2 bases, and 15 bases lay in between. Per the germline V gene, CDR1 is MGHRA and CDR2 is YSYEKL. For the CDR3, the DNA is TGCGCCAGCAGCCGGATAGGGGCAGGGACTGGAAACACCATATATTTT. Residues: CASSRIGAGTGNTIYF.

The DNA for the CDR3 is TGTGCCAGCAGCGGCGGAATACACAGGGTGCTCACAGATACGCAGTATTTT. This translates into CASSGGIHRVLTDTQYF. This chain joins TRBV9 and TRBJ2-3; TRBD1 might be the D (6 bases). Trimming removed 3 bases from V and 2 bases from J, with 19 bases in between. This CDR3 is 17 amino acids long. Germline loops: CDR1 SGDLS, CDR2 YYNGEE.

The genes are TRBV9 and TRBJ2-7; 10 nucleotides match TRBD1. V lost 7 bases, J lost 1 base, and 2 bases stayed unmatched. The CDR3 contains 13 residues. Germline CDR1 and CDR2: SGDLS and YYNGEE. The CDR3 DNA follows: TGTGCCAGCGGACAGGGGGAGTCCTACGAGCAGTACTTC. Its translation: CASGQGESYEQYF.

This sequence joins TRBV9 and TRBJ2-2, with D possibly matching TRBD2 (5 bases). This CDR3 spans 16 amino acids. Per the germline V gene, CDR1 is SGDLS and CDR2 is YYNGEE. The V gene lost 0 bases and the J gene lost 3 bases, with 12 bases spanning the gap. The CDR3 loop reads CASSVVGSRDTGELFF. CDR3 DNA sequence: TGTGCCAGCAGCGTAGTGGGGTCGCGGGACACCGGGGAGCTGTTTTTT.

The chain joins TRBV13 to TRBJ2-2; 9 nucleotides agree with TRBD1. V lost 4 bases, J lost 5 bases, and 5 bases stayed unmatched. The CDR3 sequence is 15 residues long. Germline loops: CDR1 PRHDT, CDR2 FYEKMQ (reference sequence). CDR3 in amino acids: CASSWGQGGTGELFF. CDR3 bases: TGTGCCAGCAGCTGGGGACAGGGCGGAACCGGGGAGCTGTTTTTT.

This clone was detected once. The V gene is TRBV5-1, the J gene TRBJ2-7; 7 bases are a match to TRBD1. From germline, CDR1 is SGHRS and CDR2 YFSETQ. The ends lost 2 bases at V and 3 bases at J; junction bases unmatched: 8. This CDR3 has 15 amino acids. The CDR3 region has the DNA TGCGCCAGCAGCTTCGATGAGGGGGCCCACTACGAGCAGTACTTC. Its translation: CASSFDEGAHYEQYF.

CDR3 region: CASSRTKLLTYEQYF. The CDR3 coding sequence is TGTGCCAGCAGCCGAACAAAACTATTAACCTACGAGCAGTACTTC. J is TRBJ2-7 and V is TRBV7-8; D ambiguous. The V gene's germline CDR1 is SGHVS and CDR2 FQNEAQ. This CDR3 has 15 residues. Trimming removed 5 bases at V and 2 bases at J, with 16 bases between.

The chain combines TRBV6-5 with TRBJ2-7; D gene unclear. CDR1 is MNHEY, CDR2 SVGAGI, per germline. CDR3 size: 11 residues. CDR3 coding DNA: TGTGTCGTTGATAAATCCTACGAGCAGTACTTC. It translates to CVVDKSYEQYF.

The chain recombines TRBV6-6 with TRBJ2-5; 9 nucleotides match TRBD2. The CDR3 runs to 16 residues. V shed 2 bases and J 5 bases; nucleotides not matched to a gene: 9. The germline V gene encodes CDR1 MNHNY and CDR2 SVGAGI (reference sequence). The CDR3 DNA reads as TGTGCCAGCAGTTACAGGCTAGCGGGGCTGGGGGAGACCCAGTACTTC. It codes for CASSYRLAGLGETQYF.

V gene TRBV13 combines with J gene TRBJ2-5; D is possibly TRBD2 (5 bases). Per the germline V gene, CDR1 is PRHDT and CDR2 is FYEKMQ (reference sequence). This CDR3 is 14 amino acids long. The V end lost 2 bases, the J end lost 10 bases, and 17 bases lay between the germline ends. CDR3 sequence reads: CASSLSSSLEGQYF. CDR3 DNA: TGTGCCAGCAGCTTAAGCTCCTCACTAGAAGGCCAGTACTTC.

The V call is TRBV5-1, the J call TRBJ2-5; D might be TRBD1 or TRBD2, each matching 5 bases. Germline V gene lookup returns CDR1 SGHRS and CDR2 YFSETQ. The length of the CDR3 is 15 residues. With 6 bases removed from V and 1 base from J, the gap between germline ends came to 16 bases. The CDR3 DNA is TGCGCCAGCACTATCTACCCGGGGACCCAAGAGACCCAGTACTTC. It specifies CASTIYPGTQETQYF.

This clone was counted a few times. The rearrangement links TRBV7-9 to TRBJ2-7, with 9 nucleotides matching TRBD1. Germline V gene sequence: CDR1 SEHNR, CDR2 FQNEAQ (reference sequence). J lost 5 bases, V lost 5 bases, and 4 bases had no gene match. The CDR3 is 13 amino acids. CDR3 coding DNA: TGTGCCAGCAGCACCCGGACAGGGGACGAGCAGTACTTC. This encodes CASSTRTGDEQYF.

The V and J genes are TRBV5-6 and TRBJ2-1, with D tentatively TRBD1 (6 bases). The CDR3 is 14 amino acids. V shed 7 bases and J shed 1 base, with 12 bases lying between them. From germline, CDR1 is SGHDT and CDR2 YYEEEE. The CDR3 sequence is CASARTGSYNEQFF. Here the CDR3 DNA reads TGTGCCAGCGCCCGAACAGGGTCCTACAATGAGCAGTTCTTC. The complete variable domain, with remaining parts taken from reference TRBV5-6 and TRBJ2-1, reads DAGVTQSPTHLIKTRGQQVTLRCSPKSGHDTVSWYQQALGQGPQFIFQYYEEEERQRGNFPDRFSGHQFPNYSSELNVNALLLGDSALYLCASARTGSYNEQFFGPGTRLTVL.

The chain couples TRBV7-2 to TRBJ2-1; D is ambiguous. The CDR3 has 15 residues. V gave up 2 bases and J gave up 0 bases, with 8 bases separating them. The germline V gene encodes CDR1 SGHTA and CDR2 FQGNSA. The CDR3 sequence is CASSLTSSSYNEQFF. The DNA for the CDR3 is TGTGCCAGCAGCTTAACTTCGAGCTCCTACAATGAGCAGTTCTTC.

The V and J genes are TRBV4-1 and TRBJ2-5; D not certain. Trimming took off 2 bases at V and 0 bases at J, with 22 bases between the two ends. CDR3 length equals 19 residues. The germline gives CDR1 MGHRA, CDR2 YSYEKL. CDR3 DNA sequence: TGCGCCAGCAGCCAACAATTTCCGGAATTATTGGGGTACCAAGAGACCCAGTACTTC. Its translation is CASSQQFPELLGYQETQYF.

The genes are TRBV4-3 and TRBJ2-6, with D perhaps TRBD2 (6 bases). This CDR3 has 15 residues. Between the trimmed V and J ends, which lost 4 bases and 2 bases, there was a span of 9 bases. Germline V gene data show CDR1 as LGHNA and CDR2 as YSLEER. The CDR3 region is CASSLGGTGANVLTF. As DNA, the CDR3 is TGCGCCAGCAGCCTCGGAGGGACTGGGGCCAACGTCCTGACTTTC.

The rearrangement uses TRBV5-1 and TRBJ1-1; D gene unclear. Trimming took off 1 base at V and 0 bases at J, with 7 bases between the two ends. CDR1 and CDR2 (germline): SGHRS, YFSETQ. There are 14 residues in the CDR3. The CDR3 loop is CASSLRRMNTEAFF. The CDR3 DNA reads TGCGCCAGCAGCTTGAGACGGATGAACACTGAAGCTTTCTTT.

The chain has TRBV12-5 and TRBJ2-1; 7 positions match TRBD2. This CDR3 is 14 amino acids long. Unmatched junction bases numbered 6, after V lost 10 bases and J lost 0 bases. CDR1 is LGHNT, CDR2 FRNRAP, per germline. The CDR3 sequence: CAISGGSSYNEQFF. Written as DNA, the CDR3 is TGTGCTATCTCGGGGGGTAGCTCCTACAATGAGCAGTTCTTC.